This entry features one T cell receptor (beta chain) sequence. Antigen: not known. A single base is all that separates this from a far larger clone, so a read error is likely. This entry comes from a study of prognosis after radiotherapy for stage I lung cancer. Study in general: Radiotherapy: SBRT, 3 to 5 fractions, biologically effective dose at least 100 Gy.

The study, taken as a whole, reports: Gene usage of TRBV and TRBJ reportedly differed between patients with and without metastases.

The study amplified the TCR beta CDR3 region from genomic DNA. This amplification was carried out by two rounds of multiplex PCR. Individual primers that were specific to each TRBV and TRBJ gene served in first-round PCR. MiXCR was run by TCRdb on the multiplex PCR reads, yielding one entry per CDR3 protein. The sample shows around 19,000 distinct CDR3 sequences, about 46% of them seen only once. This sequence was found in a donor at least 50 years old with non-small cell lung cancer. This specimen consisted of PBMCs, obtained before or after stereotactic body radiation therapy (not recorded which).

CDR3 coding DNA: TGTGCCAGCAGAAAGAATGGCGATGAGCAGTTCTTC. It translates to CASRKNGDEQFF. The rearrangement links TRBV6-4 to TRBJ2-1; the D is unclear. V lost 6 bases to trimming and J lost 8 bases, with 11 bases between them. Germline V gene lookup returns CDR1 MRHNA and CDR2 SNTAGT. CDR3 length: 12 residues.